These 7 T cell receptor beta chains share one sample of origin, sequenced in a study of cytomegalovirus exposure and HLA in healthy donors. The PCR ran on 60 Vbeta and 13 Jbeta primers. Profiling relied on immunoSEQ multiplex PCR, and the TCRdb table lists in-frame clones only, not all of them. This sample lists about 53,000 clones; its ten largest clones have roughly 12%. Sequenced: PBMCs. These receptors were obtained from a man younger than 35 in good health and CMV-seropositive.

The V call is TRBV12-5, the J call TRBJ2-3; 8 bases map to TRBD1. The J segment lost 4 bases and the V segment lost 3 bases, leaving 6 bases of the junction unmatched. The CDR3 is 15 amino acids. Germline-derived CDR1 and CDR2 are LGHNT and FRNRAP. CDR3 residues: CASGFWQGASDTQYF. DNA of the CDR3: TGTGCTAGTGGTTTCTGGCAGGGGGCGTCAGATACGCAGTATTTT.

The chain's CDR3 is CASSQVRGGTGELFF. The CDR3 region has the DNA TGTGCCAGCAGCCAAGTCAGGGGCGGCACCGGGGAGCTGTTTTTT. The chain employs TRBV14 and TRBJ2-2; D may be TRBD1 (6 bases). Germline CDR1 is SGHDN and CDR2 is FVKESK. The CDR3 covers 15 residues. Trimming removed 1 base from V and 4 bases from J, with 10 bases in between.

The chain carries TRBV5-1 and TRBJ2-1; 16 bases align to TRBD2. The CDR3 extends over 16 amino acids. The germline V gene has CDR1 SGHRS and CDR2 YFSETQ. V lost 4 bases to trimming and J lost 9 bases; unmatched junction nucleotides: 7. In nucleotides, the CDR3 is TGCGCCAGCAGCACGGGACTAGCGGGAGGGCAGGTTGAGCAGTTCTTC. This gives the protein CASSTGLAGGQVEQFF.

This chain connects TRBV28 to TRBJ2-5; D uncertain. Trimming shortened V by 1 base and J by 5 bases, and 5 bases separated the two germline ends. Germline CDR1 MDHEN, CDR2 SYDVKM. The CDR3 has 12 amino acids. The CDR3: CASSLYGETQYF. The CDR3 region has the DNA TGTGCCAGCAGTTTATACGGTGAGACCCAGTACTTC. Together with reference TRBV28 and TRBJ2-5, the CDR3 gives the full variable domain: DVKVTQSSRYLVKRTGEKVFLECVQDMDHENMFWYRQDPGLGLRLIYFSYDVKMKEKGDIPEGYSVSREKKERFSLILESASTNQTSMYLCASSLYGETQYFGPGTRLLVL.

The V and J genes are TRBV11-2 and TRBJ2-3; a possible D gene is TRBD2 (5 bases). Germline V CDR1 and CDR2: SGHAT, FQNNGV. V gave up 1 base and J gave up 5 bases, with 7 bases separating them. The CDR3 totals 13 residues. This chain's CDR3 is CASSLGTGDTQYF. In nucleotides, the CDR3 is TGTGCCAGCAGCTTAGGGACTGGAGATACGCAGTATTTT.

The rearrangement uses TRBV29-1 and TRBJ2-7, with a tentative D call TRBD1 (5 bases). Trimming cost V 4 bases and J 1 base, with 8 bases left between them. The V gene's germline CDR1 is SQVTM and CDR2 ANQGSEA. This CDR3 is built from 12 residues. The CDR3 here is CSVADNSYEQYF. In DNA, the CDR3 is TGCAGCGTTGCGGACAATTCCTACGAGCAGTACTTC.

The V call is TRBV7-9, the J call TRBJ1-1; D gene ambiguous. CDR1 is SEHNR and CDR2 is FQNEAQ in the germline V gene (reference sequence). Trimming left V 5 bases short and J 2 bases short, with 9 bases between. This CDR3 is 13 amino acids long. CDR3 sequence: CASSPTPNTEAFF. The CDR3 DNA follows: TGTGCCAGCAGCCCCACACCTAACACTGAAGCTTTCTTT. Supplemented by reference TRBV7-9 and TRBJ1-1, the full variable domain reads DTGVSQNPRHKITKRGQNVTFRCDPISEHNRLYWYRQTLGQGPEFLTYFQNEAQLEKSRLLSDRFSAERPKGSFSTLEIQRTEQGDSAMYLCASSPTPNTEAFFGQGTRLTVV.